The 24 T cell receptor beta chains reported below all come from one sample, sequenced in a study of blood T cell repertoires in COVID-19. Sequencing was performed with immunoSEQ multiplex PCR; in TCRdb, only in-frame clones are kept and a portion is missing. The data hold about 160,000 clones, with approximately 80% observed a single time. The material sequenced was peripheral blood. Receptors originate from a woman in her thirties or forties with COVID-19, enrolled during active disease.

The CDR3 sequence: CASSLAGTSGYTDTQYF. CDR3 nucleotides: TGTGCCAGCAGCTTAGCCGGGACTAGCGGTTACACAGATACGCAGTATTTT. The chain joins TRBV7-9 to TRBJ2-3, with TRBD2 matching over 11 bases. This CDR3 has 17 amino acids. Germline CDR1 and CDR2: SEHNR and FQNEAQ (reference sequence). The trim removed 0 bases at V and 2 bases at J, leaving 4 bases unmatched.

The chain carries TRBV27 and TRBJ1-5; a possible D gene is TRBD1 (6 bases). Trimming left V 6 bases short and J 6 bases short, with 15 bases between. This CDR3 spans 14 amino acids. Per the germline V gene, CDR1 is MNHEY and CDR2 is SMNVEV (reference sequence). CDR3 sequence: CASRTLTGIQPQHF. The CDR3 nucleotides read TGTGCCAGCAGGACCCTTACAGGGATTCAGCCCCAGCATTTT.

The chain's CDR3 is CASSLDGGGTDTQYF. The CDR3 bases are TGTGCCAGCAGCCTGGACGGAGGGGGCACAGATACGCAGTATTTT. The chain employs TRBV9 and TRBJ2-3, with D perhaps matching TRBD2 (6 bases). Trimming removed 4 bases from V and 1 base from J, with 13 bases in between. CDR1 and CDR2 (germline): SGDLS, YYNGEE. CDR3 length: 15 residues.

The CDR3 sequence is CASSYGTGGMELFF. As DNA, the CDR3 is TGTGCCAGCAGTTACGGGACAGGGGGCATGGAGCTGTTTTTT. The chain uses TRBV6-5 and TRBJ2-2; TRBD1 matches 12 bases. Germline trimming cut 2 bases from V and 10 bases from J; bases unmatched to any gene: 2. Germline values: CDR1 MNHEY, CDR2 SVGAGI. The CDR3 length is 14 residues.

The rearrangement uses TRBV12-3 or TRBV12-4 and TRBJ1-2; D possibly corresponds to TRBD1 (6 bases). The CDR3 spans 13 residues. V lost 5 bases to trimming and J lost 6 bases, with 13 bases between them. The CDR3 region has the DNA TGTGCCAGCAGTCCGGCAGGGGACGATGGCTACACCTTC. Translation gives CASSPAGDDGYTF.

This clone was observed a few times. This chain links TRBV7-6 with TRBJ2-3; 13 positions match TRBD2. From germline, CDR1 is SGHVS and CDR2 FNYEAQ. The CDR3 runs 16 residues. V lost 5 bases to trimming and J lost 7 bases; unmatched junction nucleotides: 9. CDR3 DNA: TGTGCCAGCAGCCCGGGGACTAGCGGGGCACTACATACGCAGTATTTT. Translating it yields CASSPGTSGALHTQYF.

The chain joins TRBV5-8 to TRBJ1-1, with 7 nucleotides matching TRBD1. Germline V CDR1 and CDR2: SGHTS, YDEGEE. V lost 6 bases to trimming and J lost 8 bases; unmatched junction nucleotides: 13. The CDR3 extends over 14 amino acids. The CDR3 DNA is TGTGCCAGCACCCAGGAGGGGGCCCCCTCAGAAGCTTTCTTT. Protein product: CASTQEGAPSEAFF.

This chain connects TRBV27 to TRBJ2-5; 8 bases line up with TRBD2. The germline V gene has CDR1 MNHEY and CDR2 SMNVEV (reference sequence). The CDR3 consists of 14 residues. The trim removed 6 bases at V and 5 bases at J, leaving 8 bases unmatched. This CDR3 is CASRHRGGFETQYF. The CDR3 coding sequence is TGTGCCAGCAGACACCGGGGGGGTTTCGAGACCCAGTACTTC.

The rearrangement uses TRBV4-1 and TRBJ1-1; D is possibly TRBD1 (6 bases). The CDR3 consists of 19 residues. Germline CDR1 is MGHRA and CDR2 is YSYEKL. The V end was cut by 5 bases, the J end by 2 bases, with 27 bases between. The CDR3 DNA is TGCGCCAGCAGCACAAGGCCCCGGGACACCAAAGGAGTAAACACTGAAGCTTTCTTT. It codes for CASSTRPRDTKGVNTEAFF.

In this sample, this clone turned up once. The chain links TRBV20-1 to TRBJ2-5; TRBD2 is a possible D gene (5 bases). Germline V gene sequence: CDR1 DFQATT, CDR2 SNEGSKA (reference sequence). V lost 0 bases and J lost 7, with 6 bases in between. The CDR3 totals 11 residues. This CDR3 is CSARDAGTQYF. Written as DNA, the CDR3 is TGCAGTGCTAGAGATGCGGGGACCCAGTACTTC.

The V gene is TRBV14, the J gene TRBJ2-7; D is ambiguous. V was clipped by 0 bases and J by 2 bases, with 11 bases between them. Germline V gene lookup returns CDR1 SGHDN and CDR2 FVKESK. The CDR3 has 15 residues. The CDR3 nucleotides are TGTGCCAGCAGCCAAGACTGGGCAGCAGCCTACGAGCAGTACTTC. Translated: CASSQDWAAAYEQYF.

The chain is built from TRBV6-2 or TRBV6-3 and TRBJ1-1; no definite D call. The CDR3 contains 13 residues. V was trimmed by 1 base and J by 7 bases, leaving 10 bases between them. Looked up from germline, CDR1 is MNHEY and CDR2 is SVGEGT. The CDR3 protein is CASSYFRGVEAFF. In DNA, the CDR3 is TGTGCCAGCAGTTACTTCCGAGGCGTTGAAGCTTTCTTT.

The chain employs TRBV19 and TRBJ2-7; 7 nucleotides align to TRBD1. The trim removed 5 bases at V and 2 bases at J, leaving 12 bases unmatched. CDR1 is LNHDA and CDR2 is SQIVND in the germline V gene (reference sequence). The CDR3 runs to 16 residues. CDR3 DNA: TGTGCCAGTAGTCCCCAGGGGACAGTGACTGCCTACGAGCAGTACTTC. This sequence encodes CASSPQGTVTAYEQYF.

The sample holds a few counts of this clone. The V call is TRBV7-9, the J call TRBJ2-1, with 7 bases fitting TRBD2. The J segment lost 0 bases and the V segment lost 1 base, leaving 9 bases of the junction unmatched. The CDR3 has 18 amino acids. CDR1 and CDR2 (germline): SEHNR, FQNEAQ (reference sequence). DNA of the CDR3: TGTGCCAGCAGCTTAGAAGCGGGATGGGGATCCTCCTACAATGAGCAGTTCTTC. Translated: CASSLEAGWGSSYNEQFF.

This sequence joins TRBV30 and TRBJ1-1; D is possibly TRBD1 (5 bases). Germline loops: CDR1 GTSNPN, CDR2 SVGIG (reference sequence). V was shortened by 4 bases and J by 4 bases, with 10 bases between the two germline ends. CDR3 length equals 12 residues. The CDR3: CAWTLGGTEAFF. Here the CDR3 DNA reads TGTGCCTGGACCCTGGGGGGCACTGAAGCTTTCTTT.

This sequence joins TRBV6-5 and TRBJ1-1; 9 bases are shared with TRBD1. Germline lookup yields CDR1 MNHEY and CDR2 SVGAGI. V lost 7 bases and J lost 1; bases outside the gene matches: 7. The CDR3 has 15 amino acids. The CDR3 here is CASTKTGGWNTEAFF. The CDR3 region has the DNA TGTGCCAGCACCAAGACAGGGGGGTGGAACACTGAAGCTTTCTTT.

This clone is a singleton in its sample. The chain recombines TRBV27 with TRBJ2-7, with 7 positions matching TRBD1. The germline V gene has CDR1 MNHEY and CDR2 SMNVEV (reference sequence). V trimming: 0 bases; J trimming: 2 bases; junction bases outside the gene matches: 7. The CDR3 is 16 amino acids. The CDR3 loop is CASSLSKGGQPYEQYF. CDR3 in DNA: TGTGCCAGCAGTTTATCGAAAGGGGGACAGCCCTACGAGCAGTACTTC.

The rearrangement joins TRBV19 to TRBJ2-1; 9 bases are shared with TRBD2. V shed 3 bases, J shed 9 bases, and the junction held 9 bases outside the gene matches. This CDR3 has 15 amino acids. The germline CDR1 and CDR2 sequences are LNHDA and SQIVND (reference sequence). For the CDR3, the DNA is TGTGCCAGTAGTATCGTGGCGGGAGGGCTCACTGAGCAGTTCTTC. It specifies CASSIVAGGLTEQFF.

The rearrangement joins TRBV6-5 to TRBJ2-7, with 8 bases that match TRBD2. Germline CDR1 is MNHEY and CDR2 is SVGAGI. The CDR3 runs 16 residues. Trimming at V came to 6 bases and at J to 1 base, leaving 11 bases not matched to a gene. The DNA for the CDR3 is TGTGCCAGCAGCTACAGCCACGGGACTAGTTCCTACGAGCAGTACTTC. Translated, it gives CASSYSHGTSSYEQYF.

CDR3: CASSKDRGGNTIYF. The CDR3 DNA is TGCGCCAGCAGCAAGGATAGGGGTGGAAACACCATATATTTT. This chain connects TRBV5-1 to TRBJ1-3, with TRBD1 as a possible D gene (5 bases). The CDR3 contains 14 residues. Trimming stripped 4 bases from V and 3 bases from J, with 11 bases between. CDR1 and CDR2 from the germline V gene are SGHRS and YFSETQ.

CDR3 protein: CSVGIGAGTYEQYF. The CDR3 nucleotides are TGCAGCGTGGGAATTGGCGCAGGGACTTACGAGCAGTACTTC. This chain links TRBV29-1 with TRBJ2-7; TRBD2 is a possible D gene (6 bases). CDR3 length: 14 residues. V lost 6 bases and J lost 4, with 19 bases in between. Germline CDR1 SQVTM, CDR2 ANQGSEA.

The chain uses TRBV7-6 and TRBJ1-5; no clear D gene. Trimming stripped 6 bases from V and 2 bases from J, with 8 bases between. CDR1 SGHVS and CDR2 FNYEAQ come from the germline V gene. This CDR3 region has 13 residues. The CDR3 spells CASSPGRNQPQHF. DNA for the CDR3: TGTGCCAGCAGTCCAGGTCGCAATCAGCCCCAGCATTTT.

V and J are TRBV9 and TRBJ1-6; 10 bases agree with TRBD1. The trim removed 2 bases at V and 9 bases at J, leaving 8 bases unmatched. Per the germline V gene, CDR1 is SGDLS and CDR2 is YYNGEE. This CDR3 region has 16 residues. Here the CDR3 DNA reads TGTGCCAGCAGCGTCACCCCGGGACAGGGGTTTTCACCCCTCCACTTT. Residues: CASSVTPGQGFSPLHF.

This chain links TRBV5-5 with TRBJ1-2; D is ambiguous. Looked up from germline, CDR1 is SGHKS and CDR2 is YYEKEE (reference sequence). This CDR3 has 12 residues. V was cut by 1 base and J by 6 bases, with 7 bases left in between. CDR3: CASSLYGDGYTF. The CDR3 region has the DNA TGTGCCAGCAGCTTGTACGGGGATGGCTACACCTTC.